This T cell receptor beta chain came from a study of cytomegalovirus exposure and HLA in healthy donors (dated by TCRdb to about 2017). Regarding the research as a whole: According to an earlier analysis of around 600 of the donors, 150 million to 200 million T cells yielded 117 million unique TCR beta sequences and 250 to 350 Gb of sequence data. About 300 gigabases of sequencing data and some 85 million unique TCR sequences were included in an early release covering roughly 700 HLA-typed donors. The genetic ancestry cluster associated with self-reported Caucasian donors included about 84% of the 300 to 450 genotyped donors. The aim of the study was to test whether cataloging public T cell receptors could identify signatures of past pathogen exposure. The study profiled the T cell repertoires of under 700 subjects by immunosequencing and related them to cytomegalovirus serostatus. Besides the first cohort of roughly 660 subjects, a separate validation cohort made up of roughly 120 different subjects was used. To predict cytomegalovirus infection status, the study brought together high-throughput TCR immunosequencing, statistical association of individual TCRs with disease status, and machine learning. To study patterns of TCR occurrence, a later analysis re-analyzed previously published TCR beta repertoires from around 700 donors and added high-resolution HLA genotyping. Rather than using new phenotypic data, the later analysis identified candidate immune exposures from TCR beta sequences and from how often those sequences occurred across donors. To decide whether each TCR beta V gene segment behaved as functional or pseudogenic, an earlier analysis of fewer than 750 of the donors relied on high-throughput TCR beta sequencing. Donor age, sex, ethnicity and CMV serostatus were collected together with the repertoire data. Genome-wide SNP genotypes for about 55% of the roughly 670 donors were used in a later genetic analysis, which treated that subset as a discovery cohort. Every repertoire in the discovery cohort had been generated on one and the same sequencing platform. HLA typing included class I and class II loci at four-digit resolution. The number of typed donors differed by locus: roughly 629-640 for A, B, C, DRB1 and DQB1; approximately 520 for DQA1; some 610 for DPA1; and around 490 for DPB1. Because of strong linkage in the cohort, roughly 5 DR-DQ haplotypes were treated as single units for association and clustering. Among around 400 genotyped donors of the cohort, an average of approximately 250,000 unique TCR beta nucleotide sequences were sequenced per donor, about a sixth of them non-productive. Broader findings and caveats from the paper: Some IMGT-functional V segments, including TRBV6-2 and TRBV6-3, could not be told apart with the 87-base-pair reads, so those segments were excluded. The cohort was sequenced for TCR beta chains only, and without alpha or paired-chain data the features that could be detected were limited. The only immune exposure information available for the cohort was CMV serostatus. In a later analysis, over 15,000 TCR beta sequences were associated with specific HLA alleles at a false discovery rate of 0.05. Roughly uniform sequencing depth across donors was assumed in presence/absence analyses, although this assumption may not hold. A total of 150 or so TCR beta chains were listed by the study as associated with cytomegalovirus. In a later analysis, HLA-associated TCR beta chains showed more clonal expansion and lower generation probabilities than non-associated chains that were equally common. In a later analysis, the rate of TCR association differed among HLA loci, with DRB1 alleles having the most associated TCRs and HLA-C alleles having the fewest. The sequencing pipeline was judged likely to have produced a cluster of highly shared sequence variants as a technical artifact. Because some donors lacked HLA typing at each locus, the association tests relied only on the typed subset. In both the original and validation cohorts, the classifier was reported to diagnose cytomegalovirus status with high specificity and sensitivity. Compared with the 666-donor mean, donors in an Asian-associated ancestry cluster had fewer N-insertions in productive TCRs, according to a later genetic analysis. Three of the identified cytomegalovirus-associated TCR beta chains were confirmed in vitro to be specific for cytomegalovirus antigens. Most CMV-associated TCR beta chains appeared to be HLA-restricted in a later analysis, and the HLA associations seemed to be driven largely by CMV exposure. While some public TCRs were present in many individuals, most TCR sequences turned up only very rarely across donors. When HLA alleles, especially DR and DQ, strongly co-occurred, TCR associations were difficult to assign to individual alleles. A further reported finding was that TCR beta sequences accurately predicted the HLA-A and HLA-B alleles for most subjects in the first cohort. Several of the top co-occurrence clusters appeared to be linked to parvovirus B19, influenza, CMV and Epstein-Barr virus, according to a later analysis. Because counts were too low, more than 15 rarely observed V segments, including chromosome 9 orphons, were left out of the earlier analysis of some 640 of the donors. The authors suggested that the approach could potentially be generalized to other disease states and immunological phenotypes. Broadly in line with IMGT annotations, most TCR beta V segments showed up in productive rearrangements about 90% or about 30% of the time in an earlier analysis of 587 of the donors. A later genetic analysis associated a missense DCLRE1C variant with V-gene and J-gene trimming of TCR beta chains, and an independent cohort replicated the association. Linkage disequilibrium might explain the correlated functional status among segregating V segments, but an unknown experimental factor could not be excluded.

CDR1 SGHDT and CDR2 YYEEEE are derived from the germline V gene. V has 7 bases trimmed and J has 0 bases trimmed; junction bases matching no gene number 5. The CDR3 measures 14 amino acids from cysteine to phenylalanine. CDR3 DNA is the only sequence kept; it has 42 bases, read in frame from the first base. Notes on this clone: No antigen is known for it. There are no base qualities to consult, and no much larger clone falls within one base.

The cohort was made up of about 610 healthy bone marrow donors. At the time of sampling, every cohort member was nominally healthy, though immune exposures that went unrecorded were likely present. The donor was CMV seronegative and belonged to the group of roughly 330 seronegative cohort members. A peripheral blood sample was collected from each donor, and TCR beta sequencing was performed on peripheral blood mononuclear cells. The Qiagen DNeasy Blood Extraction Kit was used to extract genomic DNA from the blood cell samples. Library construction relied on the immunoSEQ multiplex PCR assay. For the multiplex PCR, a mixture combining 60 forward primers for TCR Vbeta segments and 13 reverse primers for TCR Jbeta segments was used. The CDR3 region of rearranged TCR beta genes was amplified from genomic DNA with a multiplex PCR assay. Amplified TCR beta libraries were sequenced as 87-base-pair reads on the Illumina HiSeq System. As for how the authors treated the data: In a later analysis, around 80 million unique TCR beta chains were counted across the roughly 610 repertoires, and around 10 million of these chains were shared by at least two donors. Raw reads were error-corrected and collapsed into unique sequences by a nearest-neighbor algorithm in which closely related sequences were merged to remove PCR and sequencing errors. Alignment of CDR3 sequences to IMGT reference sequences was used to assign V, D and J gene segments. For a sequence to be retained, a match of at least six nucleotides to both a V gene segment and a J gene segment was required. A rearrangement counted as productive if the CDR3 had no stop codons and remained in frame with V and J, and every other rearrangement counted as non-productive. CDR3 was defined according to IMGT convention as the region running from the second conserved V-encoded cysteine to the conserved J-encoded phenylalanine. The earlier analysis of 450 to 750 of the donors excluded any sequence lacking an unambiguous match to a single V gene segment. In an earlier analysis of roughly 500 of the donors, V segments were called functional above 56.7% productive rearrangements and were called segregating when the between-donor standard deviation exceeded 5%. To diagnose cytomegalovirus status from the catalog of TCR beta chain sequences, a statistical classification framework was built. In a later analysis, V and J genes were assigned by comparing TCR nucleotide sequences against IMGT/GENE-DB human TR gene sequences. A later analysis assigned CDR3 sequences and most-parsimonious VDJ recombination scenarios with the TCRdist pipeline. A later analysis defined each TCR beta chain by its CDR3 amino acid sequence plus V-gene family, and excluded reads lacking a unique V-gene family. To address suspected cross-contamination and a sequencing artifact, a later analysis removed roughly 580 highly shared, low-generation-probability nucleotide sequences. In a later analysis, a clonal expansion index was calculated for each public chain from normalized within-repertoire ranks of inferred template counts. In a later analysis, generation probabilities were computed using a VDJ recombination model fitted to out-of-frame rearrangements, and the results were checked against IGoR. Hypergeometric tests were used in a later analysis to score TCR-TCR, TCR-HLA and TCR-CMV co-occurrence, with a repertoire-size bias correction applied to the TCR pairs. To estimate false discovery rates, a later analysis permuted the HLA or CMV assignments 20 times. A later analysis grouped co-occurring TCRs with DBSCAN, adding TCRdist sequence similarity when clustering within HLA-allele-positive subsets. For co-occurrence clustering, repertoires with fewer than 30,000 or more than 120,000 public chains were excluded, along with four to six repertoires with anomalous nucleotide sharing. The immuneACCESS repertoire file appears here via TCRdb, limited to in-frame rearrangements. These files lack a portion of the clones; in checked studies, under half of the deficit traces to unresolved V genes, and the cause of the others is not known. V and J calls and clone size are as listed in that table; D and trimming were resolved from the DNA. This sample gives over 130,000 clones in total; less than 85% of them show up just once. 1.8% of the sample is taken by the ten largest.

Input material: PBMCs. The receptor was derived from a man in his forties in good health and CMV-seronegative. The V and J genes are TRBV5-6 and TRBJ2-7, with 9 bases matching TRBD2. The sequenced DNA is TGTGCCAGCCATAGCGGGGGAGGCTCCTACGAGCAGTACTTC. Its amino acids are CASHSGGGSYEQYF.